This T cell receptor beta chain comes out of a study of T cells in Graves' hyperthyroidism and ophthalmopathy. About the research overall: Pretreatment peripheral blood was obtained at initial diagnosis.

V lost 6 bases to trimming and J lost 4 bases, with 25 bases between them. The CDR3 is made up of 17 amino acids. Per the germline V gene, CDR1 is MNHNS and CDR2 is SASEGT. A few counts support this clonotype. Its target is unknown. RNA transcripts were the template for amplifying TCR beta CDR3 regions. RT-PCR in the first round (using the HTBI primer set) targeted the TCR CDR3. TCRdb redid the calling of the multiplex PCR reads with MiXCR, one entry per CDR3 protein. The sample records about 360,000 distinct CDR3 sequences, approximately 13% being singletons. Overall study results and limits: Blood also held most thyroid clonotypes expanded beyond 0.001.

Clinical symptoms, serum thyroxine, TRAb, thyroid ultrasound and orbital computed tomography informed diagnoses. Fresh peripheral blood, about 10 ml of it, supplied the PBMCs. V is TRBV6-1 and J is TRBJ2-7; perhaps TRBD1 as D (7 bases). This TCR was recovered from a man aged 30 to 39 with Graves' hyperthyroidism that later progressed to Graves' ophthalmopathy. The specimen sequenced was blood. Here the CDR3 DNA reads TGTGCCAGCAGCGGACTCCTTTCCGCAGGGGGGAGGTACGAGCAGTACTTC. It specifies CASSGLLSAGGRYEQYF.